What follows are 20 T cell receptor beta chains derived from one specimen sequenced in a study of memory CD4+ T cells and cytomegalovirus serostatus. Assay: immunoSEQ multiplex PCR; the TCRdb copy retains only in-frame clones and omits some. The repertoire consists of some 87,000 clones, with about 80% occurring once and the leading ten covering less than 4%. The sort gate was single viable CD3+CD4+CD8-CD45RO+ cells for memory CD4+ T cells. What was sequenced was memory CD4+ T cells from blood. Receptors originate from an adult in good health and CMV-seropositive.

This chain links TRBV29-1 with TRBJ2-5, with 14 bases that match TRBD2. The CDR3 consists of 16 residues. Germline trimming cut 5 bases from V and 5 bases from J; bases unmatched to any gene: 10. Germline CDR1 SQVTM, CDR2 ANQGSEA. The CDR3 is CSVSIGTSGSMETQYF. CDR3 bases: TGCAGCGTTTCTATCGGGACTAGCGGGAGTATGGAGACCCAGTACTTC.

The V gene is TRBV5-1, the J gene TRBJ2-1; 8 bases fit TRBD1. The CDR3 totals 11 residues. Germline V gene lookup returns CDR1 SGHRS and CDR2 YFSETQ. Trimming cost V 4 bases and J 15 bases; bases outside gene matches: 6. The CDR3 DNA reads TGCGCCAGCAGCCTGGACAGGGCATGGTTCTTC. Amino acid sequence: CASSLDRAWFF.

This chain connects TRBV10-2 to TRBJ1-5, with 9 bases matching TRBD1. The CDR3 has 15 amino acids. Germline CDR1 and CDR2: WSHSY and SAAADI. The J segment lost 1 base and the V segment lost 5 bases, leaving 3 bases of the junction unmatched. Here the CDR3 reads CASSRDRASNQPQHF. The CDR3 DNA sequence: TGCGCCAGCAGTCGGGACAGGGCAAGCAATCAGCCCCAGCATTTT.

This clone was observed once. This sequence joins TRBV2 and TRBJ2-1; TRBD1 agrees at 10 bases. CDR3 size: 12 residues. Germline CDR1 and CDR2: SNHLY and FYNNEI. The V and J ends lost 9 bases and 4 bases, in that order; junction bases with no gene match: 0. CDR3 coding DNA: TGTGCCAGGGGACAGGGGTACAATGAGCAGTTCTTC. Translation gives CARGQGYNEQFF.

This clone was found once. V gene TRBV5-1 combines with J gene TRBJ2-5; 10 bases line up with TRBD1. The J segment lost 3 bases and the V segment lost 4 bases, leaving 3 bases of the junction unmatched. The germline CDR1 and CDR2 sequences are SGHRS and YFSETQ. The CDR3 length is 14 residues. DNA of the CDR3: TGCGCCAGCAGCCTTGGGACAGGGGAAGAGACCCAGTACTTC. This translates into CASSLGTGEETQYF.

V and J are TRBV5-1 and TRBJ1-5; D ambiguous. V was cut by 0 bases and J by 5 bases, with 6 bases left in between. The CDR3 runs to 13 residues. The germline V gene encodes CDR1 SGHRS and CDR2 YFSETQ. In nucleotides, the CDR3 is TGCGCCAGCAGCTTGGGTCCAGATCAGCCCCAGCATTTT. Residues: CASSLGPDQPQHF.

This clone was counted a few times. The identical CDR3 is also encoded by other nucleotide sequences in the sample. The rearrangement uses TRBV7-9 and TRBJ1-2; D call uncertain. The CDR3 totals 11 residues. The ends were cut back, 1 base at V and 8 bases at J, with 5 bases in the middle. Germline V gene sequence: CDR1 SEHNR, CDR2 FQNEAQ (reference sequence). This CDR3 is CASSLGRGYTF. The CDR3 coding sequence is TGTGCCAGCAGCTTAGGGAGGGGCTACACCTTC.

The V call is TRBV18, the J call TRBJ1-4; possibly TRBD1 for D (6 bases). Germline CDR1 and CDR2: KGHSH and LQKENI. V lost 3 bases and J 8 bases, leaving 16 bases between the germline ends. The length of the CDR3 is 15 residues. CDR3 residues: CASSPFPGGVEKLFF. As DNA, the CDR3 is TGTGCCAGCTCACCCTTCCCGGGGGGCGTGGAAAAACTGTTTTTT.

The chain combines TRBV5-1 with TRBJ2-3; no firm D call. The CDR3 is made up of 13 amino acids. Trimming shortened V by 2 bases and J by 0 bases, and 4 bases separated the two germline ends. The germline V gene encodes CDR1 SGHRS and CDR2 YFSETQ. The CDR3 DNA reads TGCGCCAGCAGCTTTCAGAGCACAGATACGCAGTATTTT. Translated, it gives CASSFQSTDTQYF.

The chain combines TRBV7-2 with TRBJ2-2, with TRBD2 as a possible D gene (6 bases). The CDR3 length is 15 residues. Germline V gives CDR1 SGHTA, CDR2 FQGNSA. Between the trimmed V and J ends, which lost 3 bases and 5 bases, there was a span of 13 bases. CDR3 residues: CASSLGLARTGELFF. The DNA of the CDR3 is TGTGCCAGCAGCTTGGGTCTAGCGAGGACCGGGGAGCTGTTTTTT. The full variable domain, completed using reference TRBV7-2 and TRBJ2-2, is GAGVSQSPSNKVTEKGKDVELRCDPISGHTALYWYRQSLGQGLEFLIYFQGNSAPDKSGLPSDRFSAERTGGSVSTLTIQRTQQEDSAVYLCASSLGLARTGELFFGEGSRLTVL.

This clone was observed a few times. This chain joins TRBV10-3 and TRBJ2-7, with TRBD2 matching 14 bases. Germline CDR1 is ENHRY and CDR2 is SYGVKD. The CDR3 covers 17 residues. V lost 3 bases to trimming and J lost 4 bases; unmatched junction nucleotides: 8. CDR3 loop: CAISEPGLAGAAYEQYF. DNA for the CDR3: TGTGCCATCAGTGAACCGGGACTAGCGGGAGCCGCTTACGAGCAGTACTTC.

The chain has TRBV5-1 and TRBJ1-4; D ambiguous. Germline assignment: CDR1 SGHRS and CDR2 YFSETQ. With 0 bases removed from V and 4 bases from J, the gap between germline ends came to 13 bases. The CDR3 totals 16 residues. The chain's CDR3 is CASSLVIDGFNEKLFF. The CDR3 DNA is TGCGCCAGCAGCTTGGTAATCGACGGATTTAATGAAAAACTGTTTTTT.

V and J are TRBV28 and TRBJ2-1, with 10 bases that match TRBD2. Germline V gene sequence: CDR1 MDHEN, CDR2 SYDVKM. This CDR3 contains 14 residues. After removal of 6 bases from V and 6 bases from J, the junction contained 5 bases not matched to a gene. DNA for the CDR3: TGTGCCAGCAGGCTAGCGGGAGTTGGCAATGAGCAGTTCTTC. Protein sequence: CASRLAGVGNEQFF. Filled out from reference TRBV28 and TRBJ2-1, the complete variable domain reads DVKVTQSSRYLVKRTGEKVFLECVQDMDHENMFWYRQDPGLGLRLIYFSYDVKMKEKGDIPEGYSVSREKKERFSLILESASTNQTSMYLCASRLAGVGNEQFFGPGTRLTVL.

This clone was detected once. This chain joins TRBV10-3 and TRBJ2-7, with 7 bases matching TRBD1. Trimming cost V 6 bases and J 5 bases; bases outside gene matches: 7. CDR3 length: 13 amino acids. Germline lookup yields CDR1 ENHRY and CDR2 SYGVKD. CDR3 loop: CAIRMGQNNEQYF. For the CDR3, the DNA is TGTGCCATCAGGATGGGACAGAACAACGAGCAGTACTTC.

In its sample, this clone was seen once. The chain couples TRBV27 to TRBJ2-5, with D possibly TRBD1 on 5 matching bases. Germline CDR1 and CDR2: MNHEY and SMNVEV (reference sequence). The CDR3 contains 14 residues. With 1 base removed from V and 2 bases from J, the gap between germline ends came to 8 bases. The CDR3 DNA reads TGTGCCAGCAGTTTATTTCCAGGGCAAGAGACCCAGTACTTC. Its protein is CASSLFPGQETQYF.

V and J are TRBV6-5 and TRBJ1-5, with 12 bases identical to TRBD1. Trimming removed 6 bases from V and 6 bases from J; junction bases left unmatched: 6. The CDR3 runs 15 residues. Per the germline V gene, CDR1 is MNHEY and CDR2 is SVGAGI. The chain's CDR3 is CASRAGTGGSQPQHF. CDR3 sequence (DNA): TGTGCCAGCAGGGCCGGGACAGGGGGCAGTCAGCCCCAGCATTTT.

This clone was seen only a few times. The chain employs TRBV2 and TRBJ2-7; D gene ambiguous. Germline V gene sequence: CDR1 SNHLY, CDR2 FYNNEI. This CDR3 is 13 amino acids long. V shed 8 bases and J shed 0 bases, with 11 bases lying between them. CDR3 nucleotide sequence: TGTGCCAGCTGTAGCAGGTACTCCTACGAGCAGTACTTC. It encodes CASCSRYSYEQYF.

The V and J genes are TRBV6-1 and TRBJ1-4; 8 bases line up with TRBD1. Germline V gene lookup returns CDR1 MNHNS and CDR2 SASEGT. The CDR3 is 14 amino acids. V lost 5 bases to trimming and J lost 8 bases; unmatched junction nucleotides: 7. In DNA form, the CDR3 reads TGTGCCAGCAGTCCAGGGGGCGCGGGAGAAAAACTGTTTTTT. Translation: CASSPGGAGEKLFF.

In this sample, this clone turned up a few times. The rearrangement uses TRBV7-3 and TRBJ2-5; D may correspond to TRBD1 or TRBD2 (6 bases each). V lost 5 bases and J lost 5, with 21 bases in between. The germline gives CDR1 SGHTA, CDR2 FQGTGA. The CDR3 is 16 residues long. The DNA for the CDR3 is TGTGCCAGCAGCAAAGGTGGCGGGAACAGGGCTGAGACCCAGTACTTC. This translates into CASSKGGGNRAETQYF.

The chain's CDR3 is CATQEQGADTQYF. CDR3 coding DNA: TGTGCCACACAGGAGCAAGGAGCGGATACGCAGTATTTT. The chain uses TRBV10-3 and TRBJ2-3; D might be TRBD1 (5 bases). CDR3 size: 13 residues. Germline V gives CDR1 ENHRY, CDR2 SYGVKD. V lost 10 bases and J 6 bases, leaving 17 bases between the germline ends.